The sample holds a few counts of the clone carrying this TCR beta chain. Its target is unknown. These data belong to a study of beta chain features in type 1 diabetes. Study-wide results and caveats: A greater similarity of naive, central memory and Treg TCRB repertoires was seen among patients than among healthy donors.

With 0 bases removed from V and 2 bases from J, the gap between germline ends came to 18 bases. The CDR3 consists of 17 residues. Germline CDR1 reads SGHRS; CDR2 reads YFSETQ. Sequenced material consisted of expressed TCRB transcripts (all of the isolated RNA was reverse transcribed). Here immunoSEQ multiplex PCR was the method, and the copy in TCRdb shows in-frame clones only, minus some. The table has over 500,000 clones, roughly 16% seen once. The receptor was derived from a man aged 18 to 30 in good health. The V call is TRBV5-1, the J call TRBJ2-7; D may be TRBD2 (5 bases). Specimen: naive CD4+ T cells from blood. The CDR3 sequence: CASSLASLHGGPYEQYF. DNA for the CDR3: TGCGCCAGCAGCTTGGCCTCCCTCCACGGAGGACCCTACGAGCAGTACTTC.